This TCR beta chain was sequenced during a study of T cell repertoires in cytomegalovirus infection. Study-level information: CMV epitopes in the study were HLA-C-restricted (recently identified) and HLA-B-restricted (well studied).

About this clonotype: Its target is not known.

Per the germline V gene, CDR1 is ENHRY and CDR2 is SYGVKD. V shed 4 bases and J shed 2 bases, with 10 bases lying between them. The CDR3 extends over 14 amino acids. Each CDR3 protein gets one entry after TCRdb re-called the reads with MiXCR. Of 400,000 to 600,000 distinct CDR3 sequences listed, 40% to 50% are singletons. Study conclusions and caveats: Carriers of CMV and the relevant HLA type were discriminated by public TCR beta frequency.

The material sequenced was cultured PBMCs, taken from culture after CMV antigen stimulation. The TCR sequence derives from a human donor in good health (CMV status not recorded). Some clones in this sample may be carry-over from other donors' samples. The J gene is TRBJ2-3, the V gene TRBV10-3; D uncertain. Here the CDR3 DNA reads TGTGCCATCAGTGCGATAGCAAACACAGATACGCAGTATTTT. Translated, it gives CAISAIANTDTQYF.